Many counts were recorded for the clone carrying this T cell receptor beta chain. Its antigen is not identified. Those with hyperthyroidism were 18 to 65 years old, newly diagnosed, and ill for under 2 months. Patients were excluded for uncontrolled infection, other autoimmune disease, pregnancy or lactation. It was RNA transcripts that yielded the amplified TCR beta CDR3 regions. HTBI primers were the set used in a first-round RT-PCR of the TCR CDR3. TCRdb processed the multiplex PCR reads anew with MiXCR; each CDR3 protein has one entry. The table has about 98,000 distinct CDR3 sequences, roughly 40% seen once. The CDR3 is 13 amino acids. The V gene's germline CDR1 is LNHDA and CDR2 SQIVND (reference sequence). V dropped 8 bases and J dropped 2 bases, with 12 bases sitting between them. The data are from a study of T cells in Graves' hyperthyroidism and ophthalmopathy. The study's findings and limits: The model made its ophthalmopathy prediction, and onset followed a median approximately six months later.

The sequence was obtained from a woman between 25 and 40 years old with Graves' hyperthyroidism. The chain has TRBV19 and TRBJ2-5, with D possibly TRBD1 on 6 matching bases. Sequenced: peripheral blood or thyroid tissue (not recorded which). The CDR3 nucleotides are TGTGCCAGTCAGAGGACAGCGCAAGAGACCCAGTACTTC. Translating it yields CASQRTAQETQYF.